This T cell receptor beta chain appears in the sequencing data of a study of T-cell memory formation after mild COVID-19. Background on the study: Among the donors, TCR clusters were largely specific to each donor.

Trimming cost V 11 bases and J 4 bases, with 16 bases left between them. The germline V gene has CDR1 SGHVS and CDR2 FQNEAQ. The CDR3 sequence is 13 residues long. Study observations and caveats: The authors did not confirm SARS-CoV-2 specificity of second-wave clones peaking day 37.

TCR alpha and TCR beta cDNA libraries with sample barcodes and UMIs came from 5'RACE using constant-segment primers. From the 5' RACE reads, TCRdb called clonotypes with MiXCR, one entry per CDR3 protein. The sample has about 340,000 distinct CDR3 sequences; about 16% are singletons. This clonotype was found many times. The antigen remains undetermined. Sequences were obtained from PBMCs or a T cell subset sorted from them (not recorded which). This chain links TRBV7-8 with TRBJ2-3; tentatively, D is TRBD2 (7 bases). This clonotype was obtained from a man between 18 and 35 years old who had mild COVID-19 (a few samples of this study predate the infection). Cell type and time point are not known. The CDR3 region is CAGGRGFADTQYF. The CDR3 nucleotides are TGTGCCGGGGGGCGGGGGTTCGCAGATACGCAGTATTTT.